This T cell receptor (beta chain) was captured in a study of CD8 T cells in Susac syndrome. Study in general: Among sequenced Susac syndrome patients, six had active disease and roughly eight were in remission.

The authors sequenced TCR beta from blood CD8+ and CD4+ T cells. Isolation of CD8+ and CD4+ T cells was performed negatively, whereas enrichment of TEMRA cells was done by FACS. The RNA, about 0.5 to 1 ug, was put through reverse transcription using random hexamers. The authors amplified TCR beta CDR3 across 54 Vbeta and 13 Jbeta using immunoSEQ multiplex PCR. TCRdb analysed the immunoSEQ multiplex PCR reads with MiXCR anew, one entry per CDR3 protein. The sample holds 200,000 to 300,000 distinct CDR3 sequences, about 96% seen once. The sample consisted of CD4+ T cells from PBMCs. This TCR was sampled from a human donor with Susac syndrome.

CDR3 loop: CSVEPRTGGVSTGELFF. The CDR3 coding sequence is TGCAGCGTTGAACCCCGGACAGGTGGGGTTTCGACCGGGGAGCTGTTTTTT. The chain employs TRBV29-1 and TRBJ2-2, with TRBD1 matching 7 bases. This CDR3 is built from 17 residues. The germline V gene has CDR1 SQVTM and CDR2 ANQGSEA. The ends lost 2 bases at V and 5 bases at J; junction bases unmatched: 14.